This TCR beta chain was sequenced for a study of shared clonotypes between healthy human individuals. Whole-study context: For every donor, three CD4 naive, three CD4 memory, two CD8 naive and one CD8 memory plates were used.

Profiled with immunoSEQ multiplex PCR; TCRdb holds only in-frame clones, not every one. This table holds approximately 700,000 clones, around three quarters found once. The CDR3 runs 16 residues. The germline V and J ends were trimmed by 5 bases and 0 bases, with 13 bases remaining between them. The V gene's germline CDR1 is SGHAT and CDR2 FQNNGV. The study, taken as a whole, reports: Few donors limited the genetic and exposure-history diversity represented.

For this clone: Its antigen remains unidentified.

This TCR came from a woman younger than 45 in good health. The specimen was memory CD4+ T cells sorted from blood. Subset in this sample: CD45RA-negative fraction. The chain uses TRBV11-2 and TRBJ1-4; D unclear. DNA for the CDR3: TGTGCCAGCAGCCGGAGACTAGGAGCAACTAATGAAAAACTGTTTTTT. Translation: CASSRRLGATNEKLFF.